These 23 T cell receptor beta chains were all obtained from the same sample, sequenced in a study of blood T cell repertoires in COVID-19. Assay: immunoSEQ multiplex PCR; the TCRdb copy retains only in-frame clones and omits some. The profile shows around 120,000 clones, roughly 80% of them singletons. The sequenced material came from peripheral blood. Receptors were obtained from a man in his 70s with active or convalescent COVID-19.

As regards this clone: The sample carries other DNA sequences with the same CDR3. The chain links TRBV6-5 to TRBJ1-5; D is uncertain. The germline V gene encodes CDR1 MNHEY and CDR2 SVGAGI. The length of the CDR3 is 13 residues. V dropped 5 bases and J dropped 0 bases, with 5 bases sitting between them. This chain's CDR3 is CASSRYSNQPQHF. The CDR3 bases are TGTGCCAGCAGTCGGTATAGCAATCAGCCCCAGCATTTT.

The CDR3 DNA follows: TGTGCCAGCAGTCCCGTGCTTTGGACAGGGGGTAAACACCCCTTTAGAAAACTGTTTTTT. It is translated as CASSPVLWTGGKHPFRKLFF. The chain has TRBV28 and TRBJ1-4, with 10 nucleotides matching TRBD1. The CDR3 length is 20 residues. V lost 5 bases and J lost 10; bases outside the gene matches: 25. Germline V gene sequence: CDR1 MDHEN, CDR2 SYDVKM.

J is TRBJ2-1 and V is TRBV19, with 8 nucleotides matching TRBD1. The CDR3 totals 14 residues. The germline V gene encodes CDR1 LNHDA and CDR2 SQIVND (reference sequence). V lost 5 bases, J lost 6 bases, and 6 bases stayed unmatched. The CDR3 region is CASSVTGDPNEQFF. The CDR3 region has the DNA TGTGCCAGTAGTGTGACAGGGGATCCCAATGAGCAGTTCTTC.

The chain links TRBV7-3 to TRBJ2-2; 9 nucleotides match TRBD2. CDR3 length: 16 residues. Germline V gives CDR1 SGHTA, CDR2 FQGTGA. J gave up 3 bases and V 2 bases, and 4 bases lay outside the gene matches. Here the CDR3 reads CASSLQAGGYTGELFF. Here the CDR3 DNA reads TGTGCCAGCAGCTTACAAGCGGGAGGCTACACCGGGGAGCTGTTTTTT.

The chain joins TRBV5-1 to TRBJ1-1; no clear D gene. CDR1 SGHRS and CDR2 YFSETQ come from the germline V gene. V shed 4 bases and J shed 1 base, with 11 bases lying between them. The CDR3 runs 14 residues. CDR3 in DNA: TGCGCCAGCAGCCCAAATACACAGAACACTGAAGCTTTCTTT. Translation: CASSPNTQNTEAFF.

J is TRBJ2-3 and V is TRBV6-6; TRBD2 aligns across 11 bases. The CDR3 length is 14 residues. After removal of 6 bases from V and 5 bases from J, the junction contained 4 bases not matched to a gene. Germline V gene data show CDR1 as MNHNY and CDR2 as SVGAGI (reference sequence). The CDR3 sequence: CASRETSGVDTQYF. CDR3 coding DNA: TGTGCCAGCAGGGAGACTAGCGGGGTAGATACGCAGTATTTT.

The chain combines TRBV28 with TRBJ2-4; TRBD2 aligns across 8 bases. The CDR3 totals 14 residues. Germline loops: CDR1 MDHEN, CDR2 SYDVKM. The V segment lost 1 base and the J segment 5 bases; nucleotides outside the gene matches: 1. The CDR3 is CASSLSGGENIQYF. For the CDR3, the DNA is TGTGCCAGCAGTTTATCCGGGGGGGAAAACATTCAGTACTTC.

V gene TRBV28 combines with J gene TRBJ1-2, with 7 bases matching TRBD1. CDR1 and CDR2 from the germline V gene are MDHEN and SYDVKM. The V gene end was trimmed by 3 bases and the J gene end by 0 bases; junction bases not matched to a gene: 7. The CDR3 is 16 residues long. The CDR3 DNA reads as TGTGCCAGCAGTTTGGGACAGCGTCGAGCTAACTATGGCTACACCTTC. It specifies CASSLGQRRANYGYTF.

This clone was picked up a small number of times. The chain employs TRBV11-3 and TRBJ2-1, with TRBD2 matching 7 bases. In germline, CDR1 is SGHNT, CDR2 YENEEA. CDR3 size: 15 residues. Trimming cost V 1 base and J 9 bases; bases outside gene matches: 9. The CDR3 DNA follows: TGTGCCAGCAGCTTAGGGGGGAGGGGCAGAGGTGAGCAGTTCTTC. It yields the protein CASSLGGRGRGEQFF.

The chain couples TRBV7-2 to TRBJ2-1; perhaps TRBD2 as D (5 bases). V gave up 8 bases and J gave up 0 bases, with 14 bases separating them. Per the germline V gene, CDR1 is SGHTA and CDR2 is FQGNSA. The CDR3 totals 15 residues. Here the CDR3 DNA reads TGTGCCAGCGCAACGGCTACTAGCTCCTACAATGAGCAGTTCTTC. Amino acid sequence: CASATATSSYNEQFF.

The chain uses TRBV12-3 or TRBV12-4 and TRBJ1-2; possible D gene TRBD1, 6 bases. This CDR3 contains 13 residues. Trimming took off 5 bases at V and 4 bases at J, with 11 bases between the two ends. CDR3 in amino acids: CASSTTGAYGYTF. The CDR3 DNA sequence: TGTGCCAGCAGTACGACAGGTGCCTATGGCTACACCTTC.

The chain combines TRBV10-3 with TRBJ1-1, with 9 nucleotides matching TRBD1. The CDR3 is made up of 14 amino acids. J lost 0 bases, V lost 8 bases, and 4 bases had no gene match. The germline gives CDR1 ENHRY, CDR2 SYGVKD. The CDR3 loop reads CAIRDRALNTEAFF. CDR3 in DNA: TGTGCCATCCGGGACAGGGCTCTGAACACTGAAGCTTTCTTT.

The rearrangement uses TRBV6-5 and TRBJ2-3; TRBD1 matches at 9 bases. This CDR3 comprises 14 residues. Trimming removed 6 bases from V and 0 bases from J; junction bases left unmatched: 1. Germline V CDR1 and CDR2: MNHEY, SVGAGI. CDR3 residues: CASRDRGSTDTQYF. The CDR3 coding sequence is TGTGCCAGCAGGGACAGGGGTAGCACAGATACGCAGTATTTT.

The rearrangement uses TRBV6-1 and TRBJ1-6, with D perhaps TRBD1 (5 bases). CDR3 size: 14 residues. The ends were cut back, 2 bases at V and 7 bases at J, with 9 bases in the middle. The V gene's germline CDR1 is MNHNS and CDR2 SASEGT. CDR3 protein: CASSERQGNSPLHF. The CDR3, as DNA: TGTGCCAGCAGTGAAAGGCAGGGCAATTCACCCCTCCACTTT.

The chain uses TRBV10-3 and TRBJ1-4, with D possibly being TRBD1 (5 bases). The germline V and J ends were trimmed by 10 bases and 4 bases, with 16 bases remaining between them. The CDR3 has 14 amino acids. CDR1 is ENHRY and CDR2 is SYGVKD in the germline V gene. The chain's CDR3 is CATSGTGVNEKLFF. For the CDR3, the DNA is TGTGCCACCTCCGGGACGGGGGTTAATGAAAAACTGTTTTTT.

The V gene is TRBV3-1 (or the pseudogene TRBV3-2), the J gene TRBJ1-5; D is uncertain. In germline, CDR1 is LGHDT, CDR2 YNNKEL (reference sequence). This CDR3 comprises 16 residues. V was cut by 1 base and J by 2 bases, with 12 bases left in between. CDR3 amino acids: CASSQGGGTGNQPQHF. CDR3 nucleotides: TGTGCCAGCAGCCAAGGCGGAGGCACTGGCAATCAGCCCCAGCATTTT.

The rearrangement joins TRBV6-5 to TRBJ1-1; unclear D gene. Germline lookup yields CDR1 MNHEY and CDR2 SVGAGI. The V end was cut by 2 bases, the J end by 5 bases, with 12 bases between. The CDR3 contains 14 residues. The CDR3 spells CASSYARVGTEAFF. Written as DNA, the CDR3 is TGTGCCAGCAGTTACGCCCGGGTTGGGACTGAAGCTTTCTTT.

The CDR3 region is CAWTSGAPNEKLFF. The CDR3 nucleotides are TGTGCCTGGACCTCAGGGGCACCTAATGAAAAACTGTTTTTT. This sequence joins TRBV30 and TRBJ1-4, with TRBD1 as a possible D gene (6 bases). Between the trimmed V and J ends, which lost 4 bases and 3 bases, there was a span of 12 bases. The CDR3 has 14 residues. Germline values: CDR1 GTSNPN, CDR2 SVGIG (reference sequence).

The rearrangement uses TRBV12-3 or TRBV12-4 and TRBJ2-5; 8 bases agree with TRBD2. Trimming removed 6 bases from V and 7 bases from J; junction bases left unmatched: 7. The CDR3 has 13 residues. The CDR3 DNA follows: TGTGCCAGCAGACGAGACGCGGGGGGGACCCAGTACTTC. It yields the protein CASRRDAGGTQYF.

This clone was seen a handful of times. The genes are TRBV19 and TRBJ2-1, with D tentatively TRBD1 (5 bases). The CDR3 is 14 residues long. Germline CDR1 reads LNHDA; CDR2 reads SQIVND (reference sequence). V was cut by 1 base and J by 9 bases, with 13 bases left in between. The CDR3 is CASSIAQGWSEQFF. In nucleotides, the CDR3 is TGTGCCAGTAGTATAGCCCAGGGTTGGAGTGAGCAGTTCTTC.

The chain carries TRBV29-1 and TRBJ2-1; 11 bases fit TRBD2. Germline lookup yields CDR1 SQVTM and CDR2 ANQGSEA. V lost 0 bases, J lost 0 bases, and 4 bases stayed unmatched. The CDR3 has 17 residues. The CDR3 bases are TGCAGCGTTGAAGATGGGACTAGCGGCCGCTCCTACAATGAGCAGTTCTTC. Protein product: CSVEDGTSGRSYNEQFF.

This clone was seen a few times. This chain joins TRBV7-6 and TRBJ2-1; 14 positions agree with TRBD2. The CDR3 is 18 residues long. Trimming at V came to 3 bases and at J to 5 bases, leaving 9 bases not matched to a gene. CDR1 SGHVS and CDR2 FNYEAQ come from the germline V gene. For the CDR3, the DNA is TGTGCCAGCAGCTTTCGACTAGCGGGAGGGTCCGGCAACAATGAGCAGTTCTTC. Translating gives CASSFRLAGGSGNNEQFF.

The CDR3 DNA follows: TGCGCCAGCAGTGTCAGGGGACGTACCGGGGAGCTGTTTTTT. Translating gives CASSVRGRTGELFF. The chain links TRBV10-1 to TRBJ2-2, with D tentatively TRBD1 (6 bases). V dropped 4 bases and J dropped 5 bases, with 11 bases sitting between them. Germline CDR1 reads WNHNN; CDR2 reads SYGVQD (reference sequence). The CDR3 sequence is 14 residues long.